This TCR beta chain was identified during a study of blood T cell repertoires in COVID-19. As processed by the authors: Amplification of reference gene primers provided the estimated nucleated cell counts. Here immunoSEQ multiplex PCR was the method, and the copy in TCRdb shows in-frame clones only, minus some. The V and J calls and clone size come from that table; D and trimming were worked out from the DNA. Among roughly 140,000 clones, about nine tenths were seen once, and the ten largest hold about 4.2%. The CDR3 has 16 amino acids. The germline gives CDR1 LGHDT, CDR2 YNNKEL (reference sequence). Trimming removed 2 bases from V and 6 bases from J; junction bases left unmatched: 6.

This sequence joins TRBV3-1 (or the pseudogene TRBV3-2) and TRBJ2-1; 11 bases line up with TRBD1. The source of this sequence is a woman aged 60-75 years with active or convalescent COVID-19. The sample was peripheral blood. The CDR3 nucleotides are TGTGCCAGCAGCCAAACTACCGGGACAGGGGGCAATGAGCAGTTCTTC. Translation: CASSQTTGTGGNEQFF.